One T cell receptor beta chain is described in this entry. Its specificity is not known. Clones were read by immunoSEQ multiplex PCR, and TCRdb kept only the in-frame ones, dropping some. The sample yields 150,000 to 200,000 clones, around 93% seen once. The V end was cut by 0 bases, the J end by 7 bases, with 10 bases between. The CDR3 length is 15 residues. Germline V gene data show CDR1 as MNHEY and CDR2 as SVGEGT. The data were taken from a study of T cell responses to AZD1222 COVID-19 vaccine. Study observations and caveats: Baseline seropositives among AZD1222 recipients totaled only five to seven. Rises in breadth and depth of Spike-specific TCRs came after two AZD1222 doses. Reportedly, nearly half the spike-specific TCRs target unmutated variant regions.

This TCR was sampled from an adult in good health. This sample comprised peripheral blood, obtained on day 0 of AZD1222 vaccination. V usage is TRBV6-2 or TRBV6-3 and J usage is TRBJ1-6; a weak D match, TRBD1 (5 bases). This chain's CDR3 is CASSYSGGANSPLHF. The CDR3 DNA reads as TGTGCCAGCAGTTACTCCGGAGGGGCAAATTCACCCCTCCACTTT.